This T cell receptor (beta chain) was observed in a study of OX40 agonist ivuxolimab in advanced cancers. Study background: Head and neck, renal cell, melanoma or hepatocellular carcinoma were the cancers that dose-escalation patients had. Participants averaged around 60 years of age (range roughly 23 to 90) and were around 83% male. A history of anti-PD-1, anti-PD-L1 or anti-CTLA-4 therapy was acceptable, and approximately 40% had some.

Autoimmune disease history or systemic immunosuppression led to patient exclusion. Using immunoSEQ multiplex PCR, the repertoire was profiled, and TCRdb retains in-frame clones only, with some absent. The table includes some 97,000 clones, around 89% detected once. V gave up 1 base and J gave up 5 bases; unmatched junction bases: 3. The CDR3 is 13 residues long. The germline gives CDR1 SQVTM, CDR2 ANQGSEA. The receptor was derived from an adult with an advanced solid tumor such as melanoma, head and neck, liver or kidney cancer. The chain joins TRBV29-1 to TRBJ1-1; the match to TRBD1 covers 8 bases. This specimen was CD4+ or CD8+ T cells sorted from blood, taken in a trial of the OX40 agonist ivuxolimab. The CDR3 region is CSVEGTGQTEAFF. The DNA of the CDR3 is TGCAGCGTTGAAGGGACAGGGCAGACTGAAGCTTTCTTT.